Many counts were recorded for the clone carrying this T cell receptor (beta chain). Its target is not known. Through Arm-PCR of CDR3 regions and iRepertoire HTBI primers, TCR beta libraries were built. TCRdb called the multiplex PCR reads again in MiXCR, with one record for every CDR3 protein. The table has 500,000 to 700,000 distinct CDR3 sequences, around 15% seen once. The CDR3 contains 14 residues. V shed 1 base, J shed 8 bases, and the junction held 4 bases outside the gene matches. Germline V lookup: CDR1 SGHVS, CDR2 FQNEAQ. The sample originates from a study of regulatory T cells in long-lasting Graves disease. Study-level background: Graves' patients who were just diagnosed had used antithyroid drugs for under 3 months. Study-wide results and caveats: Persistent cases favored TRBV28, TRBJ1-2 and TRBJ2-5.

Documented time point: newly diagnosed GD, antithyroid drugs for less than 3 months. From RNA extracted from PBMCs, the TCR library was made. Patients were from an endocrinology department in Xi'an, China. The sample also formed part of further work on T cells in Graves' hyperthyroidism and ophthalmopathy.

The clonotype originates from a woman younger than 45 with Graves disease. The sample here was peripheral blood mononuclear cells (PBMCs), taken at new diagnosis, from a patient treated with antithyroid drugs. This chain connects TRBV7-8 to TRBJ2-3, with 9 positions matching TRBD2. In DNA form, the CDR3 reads TGTGCCAGCAGCTTAGAGGCTAGCGGGGCTACGCAGTATTTT. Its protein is CASSLEASGATQYF.